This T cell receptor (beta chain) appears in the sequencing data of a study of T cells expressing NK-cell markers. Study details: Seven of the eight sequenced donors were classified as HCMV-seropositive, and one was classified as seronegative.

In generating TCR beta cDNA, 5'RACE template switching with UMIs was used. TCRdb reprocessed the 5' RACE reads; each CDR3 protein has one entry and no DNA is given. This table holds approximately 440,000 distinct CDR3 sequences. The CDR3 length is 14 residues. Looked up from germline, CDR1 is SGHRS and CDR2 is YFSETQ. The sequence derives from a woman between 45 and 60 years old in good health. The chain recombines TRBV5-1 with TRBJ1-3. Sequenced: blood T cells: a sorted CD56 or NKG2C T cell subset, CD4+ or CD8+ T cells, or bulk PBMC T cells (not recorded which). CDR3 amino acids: CASSAQSGSGTIYF.